One sample yielded the 7 T cell receptor beta chains listed below, sequenced in a study of blood T cell repertoires in COVID-19. TCRdb keeps only in-frame clones here, not all; method: immunoSEQ multiplex PCR. The table lists around 110,000 clones, roughly 84% of them singletons. The sample consisted of peripheral blood. These receptors were obtained from a human donor in a cohort sampled during active COVID-19.

The genes are TRBV30 and TRBJ2-7, with 9 bases aligning to TRBD2. Per germline, CDR1 GTSNPN and CDR2 SVGIG (reference sequence). Trimming at V came to 0 bases and at J to 3 bases, leaving 3 bases not matched to a gene. This CDR3 region has 14 residues. CDR3 loop: CAWSVLSGSYEQYF. The CDR3 DNA is TGTGCCTGGAGTGTACTTAGCGGGAGCTACGAGCAGTACTTC.

The V gene is TRBV25-1, the J gene TRBJ1-2, with D perhaps TRBD1 (5 bases). This CDR3 spans 11 amino acids. Trimming stripped 5 bases from V and 4 bases from J, with 5 bases between. Germline V gene lookup returns CDR1 MGHDK and CDR2 SYGVNS. CDR3 coding DNA: TGTGCCAGCAGTCAGGGCTATGGCTACACCTTC. Protein product: CASSQGYGYTF.

In nucleotides, the CDR3 is TGTGCCAGCAGGTTACTAAACACCGGGGAGCTGTTTTTT. Translating gives CASRLLNTGELFF. The chain combines TRBV28 with TRBJ2-2; D remains unclear. The germline V gene encodes CDR1 MDHEN and CDR2 SYDVKM. The V end lost 6 bases, the J end lost 2 bases, and 7 bases lay between the germline ends. The CDR3 consists of 13 residues.

The rearrangement joins TRBV28 to TRBJ2-3; D unresolved. The V gene's germline CDR1 is MDHEN and CDR2 SYDVKM. The V end was cut by 4 bases, the J end by 7 bases, with 18 bases between. This CDR3 has 15 amino acids. In DNA, the CDR3 is TGTGCCAGCAGTTCTCCACTTATTCCTGTATATACGCAGTATTTT. Translation: CASSSPLIPVYTQYF.

The chain is built from TRBV5-1 and TRBJ2-3, with 9 bases that match TRBD2. V dropped 4 bases and J dropped 11; count of bases not matched to a gene: 5. CDR3 length equals 12 residues. The germline V gene encodes CDR1 SGHRS and CDR2 YFSETQ. DNA of the CDR3: TGCGCCAGCAGCGAAGGGACTAGCCGGCAGTATTTT. Protein product: CASSEGTSRQYF.

The chain carries TRBV6-2 or TRBV6-3 and TRBJ2-2; D uncertain. Germline V gene data show CDR1 as MNHEY and CDR2 as SVGEGT. The CDR3 extends over 15 amino acids. Deletions cut 6 bases from V and 6 bases from J, with 17 bases between. CDR3 in amino acids: CASSPTPGRPGELFF. The CDR3 DNA reads TGTGCCAGCAGCCCTACTCCGGGTAGGCCCGGGGAGCTGTTTTTT.

This chain connects TRBV10-3 to TRBJ2-1; 14 nucleotides match TRBD2. Germline CDR1 is ENHRY and CDR2 is SYGVKD. Unmatched junction bases numbered 11, after V lost 3 bases and J lost 7 bases. The CDR3 is 18 residues long. The CDR3 sequence: CAISERLAGGRLGNEQFF. In DNA form, the CDR3 reads TGTGCCATCAGTGAAAGACTAGCGGGAGGGCGGCTCGGGAATGAGCAGTTCTTC.